This is a list of T cell receptor beta chains from one sample in a study of human T cells and chemical hapten exposure. Each CDR3 protein gets one entry after TCRdb re-called the RACE reads with MiXCR. The sample shows over 55,000 distinct CDR3 sequences, 11% of them seen only once. This sample comprised whole blood, obtained in connection with sensitization to the hapten diphenylcyclopropenone (DPC). The receptors were sampled from a woman aged 45-60 years with alopecia areata. Some clones in this sample may be carry-over from other donors' samples. Each CDR3 is given with its conserved first and last residue. The D gene is left open where the match is weak. Not every row has a clone size; where given, it reads once, few, many or a size class.

- | TRBJ1-5 | - | TRBV12-3/TRBV12-4 | CASSLGHAGQGQPQHF | TGTGCCAGCAGTTTGGGCCATGCAGGGCAGGGTCAGCCCCAGCATTTT
- | TRBJ2-1 | TRBD1 | TRBV5-5 | CASSLSPRDRANEQFF | TGTGCCAGCAGCTTGTCCCCCCGGGACAGAGCCAATGAGCAGTTCTTC
- | TRBJ2-7 | - | TRBV29-1 | CSVEGGAGQSYEQYF | TGCAGCGTTGAAGGCGGGGCGGGTCAGTCCTACGAGCAGTACTTC
many | TRBJ1-6 | TRBD1 | TRBV6-4 | CASSRAAIRTGSDNSPLHF | TGTGCCAGCAGTAGGGCCGCCATCCGGACAGGCTCGGATAATTCACCCCTCCACTTT
few | TRBJ1-2 | - | TRBV20-1 | CSARDQAVYGYTF | TGCAGTGCTAGAGACCAGGCCGTCTATGGCTACACCTTC
- | TRBJ1-1 | TRBD1 | TRBV5-1 | CASYAGTGDGNTEAFF | TGCGCCAGCTATGCCGGGACAGGGGACGGGAACACTGAAGCTTTCTTT
- | TRBJ2-7 | - | TRBV14 | CASSYGSPYEQYF | TGTGCCAGCAGCTACGGGAGCCCCTACGAGCAGTACTTC
- | TRBJ1-2 | TRBD1 | TRBV18 | CASSPADRGYGYTF | TGTGCCAGCTCACCCGCCGACAGGGGTTATGGCTACACCTTC
few | TRBJ2-7 | - | TRBV28 | CASSTQGSYYEQYF | TGTGCCAGCAGTACTCAGGGGTCTTACTACGAGCAGTACTTC
many | TRBJ2-4 | - | TRBV7-2 | CASSFKETGFKNIQYF | TGTGCCAGCAGCTTCAAAGAGACTGGGTTCAAAAACATTCAGTACTTC
many | TRBJ2-5 | - | TRBV28 | CASSLAPSFRGETQYF | TGTGCCAGCAGTTTAGCTCCGTCATTTAGGGGGGAGACCCAGTACTTC
few | TRBJ2-3 | - | TRBV9 | CASSVTRTDTQYF | TGTGCCAGCAGCGTAACGCGGACAGATACGCAGTATTTT
many | TRBJ1-1 | - | TRBV12-3/TRBV12-4 | CASSLQAGEAFF | TGTGCCAGCAGTCTCCAGGCAGGGGAAGCTTTCTTT
- | TRBJ2-3 | TRBD1 | TRBV7-9 | CASSFGTGYTDTQYF | TGTGCCAGCAGTTTCGGGACAGGGTACACAGATACGCAGTATTTT
- | TRBJ2-2 | TRBD1 | TRBV29-1 | CSVEFLEQGAAGELFF | TGCAGCGTTGAATTCCTTGAACAGGGGGCGGCCGGGGAGCTGTTTTTT
many | TRBJ1-1 | TRBD1 | TRBV5-1 | CASSLVPGQPNTEAFF | TGCGCCAGCAGCTTGGTACCGGGACAGCCGAACACTGAAGCTTTCTTT
- | TRBJ1-5 | - | TRBV28 | CASSPHLGRQPQHF | TGTGCCAGCAGTCCCCATTTGGGACGTCAGCCCCAGCATTTT
- | TRBJ1-5 | - | TRBV28 | CASSLLTGTVNQPQHF | TGTGCCAGCAGTTTACTGACCGGGACGGTCAATCAGCCCCAGCATTTT
few | TRBJ2-5 | - | TRBV2 | CASTQGSIQETQYF | TGTGCCAGCACCCAGGGGTCCATCCAAGAGACCCAGTACTTC
- | TRBJ1-1 | - | TRBV29-1 | CSVLPQGNTEAFF | TGCAGCGTTCTTCCCCAGGGGAACACTGAAGCTTTCTTT
few | TRBJ2-1 | TRBD1 | TRBV3-1 | CASSHRGHEQFF | TGTGCCAGCAGCCACAGGGGGCATGAGCAGTTCTTC
many | TRBJ1-5 | - | TRBV4-2 | CASSQELTGRNQPQHF | TGTGCCAGCAGCCAGGAGCTTACAGGGCGCAATCAGCCCCAGCATTTT